Below, one T cell receptor (beta chain) is given with its context. CDR3 size: 17 residues. CDR1 is LGHNA, CDR2 YNFKEQ, per germline. V lost 0 bases, J lost 7 bases, and 10 bases stayed unmatched. TCRdb reanalysed the RT-PCR reads using MiXCR and keeps one entry per CDR3 protein. Of roughly 200,000 distinct CDR3 sequences listed, around two fifths were seen once; the top ten hold 33%. This record belongs to a study of patients and donors after allogeneic stem cell transplantation. Material: blood, either unsorted or a sorted T cell fraction (not recorded which). This TCR was recovered from a human donor who was either an allogeneic HSCT recipient or a stem cell or donor lymphocyte infusion donor (not recorded which). It is not recorded whose cells these are; they may come from a transplant donor. The chain links TRBV4-2 to TRBJ2-1; 9 bases fit TRBD2. In DNA, the CDR3 is TGTGCCAGCAGCCAAGAACAGAGGCTAGCGGGATCTAATGAGCAGTTCTTC. This sequence encodes CASSQEQRLAGSNEQFF.